This entry concerns a single T cell receptor beta chain. The data derive from a study of blood T cell repertoires in COVID-19. In the study overall: The samples span acute and convalescent COVID-19 from the United States, Italy and Spain. PBMCs, B-cell-depleted T cells, or T cells provided the cDNA or gDNA that made up the material.

Authors' analysis steps: Amplification of reference gene primers provided the estimated nucleated cell counts. Only in-frame clones appear in the TCRdb table, and some are missing; sequencing was by immunoSEQ multiplex PCR. The D gene and trimming were derived from the DNA, and the V and J assignments and clone size from that table. The repertoire holds around 140,000 clones, with about 91% as singletons. Sequencing used peripheral blood. The receptor's source is a man aged 50-59 years with acute or convalescent COVID-19.

CDR3 sequence reads: CASSPLGPKLFF. CDR3 DNA: TGTGCCAGCAGCCCCCTGGGCCCAAAACTGTTTTTT. The rearrangement links TRBV12-3 or TRBV12-4 to TRBJ1-4; D not certain. Trimming removed 6 bases from V and 10 bases from J, with 12 bases in between. The CDR3 has 12 residues.